This TCR beta chain came from a study of CD8+CD57+ T cells in acquired aplastic anemia. Patients chosen for sequencing had CD8+CD57+ cells that had expanded, as shown by flow cytometry. At the time of blood sampling, patients had not yet received any therapy. Using genomic DNA as the template, TCR beta VDJ and CDR3 profiling was carried out. Each CDR3 protein gets one entry after TCRdb re-called the reads with MiXCR. The sample records hundreds of thousands of distinct CDR3 sequences, around a third being singletons. This CDR3 has 13 amino acids. Germline V gene data show CDR1 as ENHRY and CDR2 as SYGVKD. The V end lost 7 bases, the J end lost 6 bases, and 10 bases lay between the germline ends.

Source material: sorted CD4+, CD8+, or CD8+CD57+ T cells (not recorded which) from PBMCs. The rearrangement joins TRBV10-3 to TRBJ1-6; no definite D call. This receptor was taken from a human donor with aplastic anemia. This CDR3 is CAITGSGNSPLHF. The DNA for the CDR3 is TGTGCCATCACCGGTAGCGGTAATTCACCCCTCCACTTT.